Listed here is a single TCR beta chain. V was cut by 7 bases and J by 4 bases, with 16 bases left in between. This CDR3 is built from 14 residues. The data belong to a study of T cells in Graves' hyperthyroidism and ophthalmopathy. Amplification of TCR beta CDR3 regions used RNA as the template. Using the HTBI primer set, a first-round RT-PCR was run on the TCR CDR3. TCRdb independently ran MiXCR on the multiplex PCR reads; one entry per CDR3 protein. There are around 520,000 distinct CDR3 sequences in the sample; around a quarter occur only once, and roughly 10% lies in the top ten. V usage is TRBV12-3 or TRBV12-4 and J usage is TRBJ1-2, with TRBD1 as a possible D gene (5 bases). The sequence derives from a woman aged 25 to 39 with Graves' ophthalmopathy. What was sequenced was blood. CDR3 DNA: TGTGCCAGCACTATAGACGGGACTGGCTATGGCTACACCTTC. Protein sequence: CASTIDGTGYGYTF.